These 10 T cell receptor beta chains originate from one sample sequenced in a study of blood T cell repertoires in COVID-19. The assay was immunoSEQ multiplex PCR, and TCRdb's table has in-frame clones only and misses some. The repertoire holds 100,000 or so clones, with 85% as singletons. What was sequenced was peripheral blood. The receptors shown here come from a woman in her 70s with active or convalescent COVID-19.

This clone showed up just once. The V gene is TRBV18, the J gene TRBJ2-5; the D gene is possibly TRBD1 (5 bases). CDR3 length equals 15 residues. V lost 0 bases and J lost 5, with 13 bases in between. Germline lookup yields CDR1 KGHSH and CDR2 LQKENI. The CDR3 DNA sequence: TGTGCCAGCTCACCACCTTCCAGGGCGTGGGAGACCCAGTACTTC. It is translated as CASSPPSRAWETQYF.

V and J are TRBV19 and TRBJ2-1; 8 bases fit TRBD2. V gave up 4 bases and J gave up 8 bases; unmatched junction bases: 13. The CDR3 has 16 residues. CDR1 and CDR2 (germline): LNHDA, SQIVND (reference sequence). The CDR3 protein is CASSTERGPSLDEQFF. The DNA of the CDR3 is TGTGCCAGTAGTACCGAGCGGGGGCCCTCTTTGGATGAGCAGTTCTTC.

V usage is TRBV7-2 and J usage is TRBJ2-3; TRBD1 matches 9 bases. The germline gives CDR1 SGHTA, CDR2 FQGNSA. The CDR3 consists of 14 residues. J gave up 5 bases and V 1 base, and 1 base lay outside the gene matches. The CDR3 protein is CASSLGTGEDTQYF. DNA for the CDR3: TGTGCCAGCAGCTTAGGGACAGGGGAAGATACGCAGTATTTT.

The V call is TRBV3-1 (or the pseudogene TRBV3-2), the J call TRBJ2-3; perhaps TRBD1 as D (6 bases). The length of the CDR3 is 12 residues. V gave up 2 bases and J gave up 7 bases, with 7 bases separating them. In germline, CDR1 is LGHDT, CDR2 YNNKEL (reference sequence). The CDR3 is CASSQQGNTQYF. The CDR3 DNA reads TGTGCCAGCAGCCAACAGGGGAATACGCAGTATTTT.

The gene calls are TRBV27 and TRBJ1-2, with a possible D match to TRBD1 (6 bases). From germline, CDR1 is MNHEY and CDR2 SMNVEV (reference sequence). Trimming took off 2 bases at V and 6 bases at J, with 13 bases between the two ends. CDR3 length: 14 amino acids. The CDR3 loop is CASSLLQGSDGYTF. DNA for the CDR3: TGTGCCAGCAGTTTACTACAGGGATCTGATGGCTACACCTTC.

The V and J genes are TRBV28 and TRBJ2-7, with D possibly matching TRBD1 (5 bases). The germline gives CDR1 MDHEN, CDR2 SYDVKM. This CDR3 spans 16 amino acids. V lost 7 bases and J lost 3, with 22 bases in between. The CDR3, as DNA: TGTGCCAGCATCTCTAGGCCCGGCCAGGGCTTCTACGAGCAGTACTTC. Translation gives CASISRPGQGFYEQYF.

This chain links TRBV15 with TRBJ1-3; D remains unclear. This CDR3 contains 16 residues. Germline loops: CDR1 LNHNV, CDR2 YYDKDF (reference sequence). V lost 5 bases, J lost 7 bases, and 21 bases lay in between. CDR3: CATSGRHGGSGNTIYF. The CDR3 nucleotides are TGTGCCACCAGCGGACGACATGGCGGGTCGGGGAACACCATATATTTT.

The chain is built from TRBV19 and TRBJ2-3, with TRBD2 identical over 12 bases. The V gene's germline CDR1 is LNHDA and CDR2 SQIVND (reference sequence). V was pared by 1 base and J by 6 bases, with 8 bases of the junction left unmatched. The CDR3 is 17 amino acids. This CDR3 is CASSIGTSGRPQDTQYF. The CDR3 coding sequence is TGTGCCAGTAGTATAGGCACTAGCGGGAGGCCCCAGGATACGCAGTATTTT.

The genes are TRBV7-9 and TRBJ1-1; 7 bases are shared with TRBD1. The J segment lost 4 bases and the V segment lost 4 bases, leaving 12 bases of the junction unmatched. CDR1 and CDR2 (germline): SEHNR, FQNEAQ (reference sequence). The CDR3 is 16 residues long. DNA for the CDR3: TGTGCCAGCAGCTCGACAGGGCTACCAAGGGGCACTGAAGCTTTCTTT. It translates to CASSSTGLPRGTEAFF.

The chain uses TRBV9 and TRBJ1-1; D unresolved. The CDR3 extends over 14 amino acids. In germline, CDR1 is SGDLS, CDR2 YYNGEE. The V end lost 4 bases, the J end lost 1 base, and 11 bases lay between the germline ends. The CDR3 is CASSPMGENTEAFF. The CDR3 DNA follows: TGTGCCAGCAGCCCCATGGGAGAGAACACTGAAGCTTTCTTT.